There are many counts of the clone carrying this TCR beta chain. Amplified regions were TCR beta CDR3 sequences from RNA transcripts. An initial round of RT-PCR targeting the TCR CDR3 relied on the HTBI primer set. TCRdb called the multiplex PCR reads again in MiXCR, with one record for every CDR3 protein. The data hold roughly 240,000 distinct CDR3 sequences, with approximately 23% observed a single time. The CDR3 extends over 16 amino acids. The ends lost 5 bases at V and 7 bases at J; junction bases unmatched: 10. The data derive from a study of T cells in Graves' hyperthyroidism and ophthalmopathy. The wider study: Specimen type is peripheral blood, collected at initial diagnosis prior to any treatment.

Isolation of PBMCs was performed on around 9.7 ml fresh peripheral blood. J is TRBJ2-7 and V is TRBV12-3 or TRBV12-4, with TRBD2 matching over 14 bases. The receptor's source is a woman aged 40 to 50 with Graves' ophthalmopathy. Specimen: blood. Written as DNA, the CDR3 is TGTGCCAGCAGTCGGAGATCCGGGACTAGCGGGAGAGAGCAGTACTTC. Its translation is CASSRRSGTSGREQYF.